The 31 T cell receptor beta chains below come from one sample, sequenced in a study of molecular identifiers for immune sequencing clone quantification. TCRdb called the PCR reads again in MiXCR, with one record for every CDR3 protein. Of under 9,500 distinct CDR3 sequences in the sample, 35% were seen once. Sequencing was carried out using naive CD8+ T cells from blood, with Jurkat cell RNA spiked in. Subset given: FACS-sorted CD8+CD4-CCR7+CD45RA+ naive T cells. Receptors were obtained from a human donor in good health. Some libraries in this study had Jurkat cell RNA spiked in.

The chain combines TRBV4-3 with TRBJ1-3; no reliable D call. V shed 0 bases and J shed 2 bases, with 5 bases lying between them. Germline V gives CDR1 LGHNA, CDR2 YSLEER. The CDR3 runs 14 residues. The CDR3 here is CASSQEHTGNTIYF. The DNA for the CDR3 is TGCGCCAGCAGCCAAGAGCACACTGGAAACACCATATATTTT.

On this clonotype itself: With a much larger clone just one base away, this may be a read error. V is TRBV28 and J is TRBJ2-3; 8 positions agree with TRBD1. Germline lookup yields CDR1 MDHEN and CDR2 SYDVKM. With V trimmed by 6 bases and J by 8 bases, 13 bases remained unmatched. The CDR3 runs to 15 residues. The CDR3 coding sequence is TGTGCCAGCAGACTCCATCAGGGGGCTCGTGCTACGCAGTATTTT. The encoded protein is CASRLHQGARATQYF.

This chain uses TRBV4-3 with TRBJ2-7, with 10 positions matching TRBD1. Trimming took 0 bases from V and 5 from J; bases not matched to a gene: 1. CDR1 is LGHNA, CDR2 YSLEER, per germline. The CDR3 consists of 14 residues. The CDR3 region is CASSQDGTGDEQYF. The CDR3 DNA is TGCGCCAGCAGCCAAGATGGGACAGGGGACGAGCAGTACTTC.

The J gene is TRBJ2-2, the V gene TRBV7-8, with 10 bases matching TRBD2. The junction had 7 bases not matched to a gene; V was cut back by 5 bases and J by 4 bases. Germline-derived CDR1 and CDR2 are SGHVS and FQNEAQ. The CDR3 covers 16 residues. CDR3 nucleotides: TGTGCCAGCAGCCCCAGCGGGAGGGATGTCACCGGGGAGCTGTTTTTT. Translating gives CASSPSGRDVTGELFF.

In its sample, this clonotype ranks as medium-sized. The J gene is TRBJ1-1, the V gene TRBV7-8, with D unresolved. This CDR3 comprises 14 residues. V lost 2 bases and J 4 bases, leaving 11 bases between the germline ends. CDR1 and CDR2 from the germline V gene are SGHVS and FQNEAQ. CDR3 nucleotide sequence: TGTGCCAGCAGCTTACGCGCCGGGCGCACTGAAGCTTTCTTT. Translation: CASSLRAGRTEAFF. Filled out from reference TRBV7-8 and TRBJ1-1, the complete variable domain reads GAGVSQSPRYKVAKRGQDVALRCDPISGHVSLFWYQQALGQGPEFLTYFQNEAQLDKSGLPSDRFFAERPEGSVSTLKIQRTQQEDSAVYLCASSLRAGRTEAFFGQGTRLTVV.

The gene calls are TRBV3-1 and TRBJ2-5; no definite D call. The CDR3 is made up of 12 amino acids. Trimming removed 3 bases from V and 5 bases from J, with 7 bases in between. Looked up from germline, CDR1 is LGHDT and CDR2 is YNNKEL (reference sequence). The DNA for the CDR3 is TGTGCCAGCAGCCAGAGTTGGGAGACCCAGTACTTC. It is translated as CASSQSWETQYF.

The chain uses TRBV5-1 and TRBJ2-2; tentative D call: TRBD2 (6 bases). The CDR3 has 15 residues. V was shortened by 2 bases and J by 4 bases, with 12 bases between the two germline ends. The germline V gene encodes CDR1 SGHRS and CDR2 YFSETQ. The chain's CDR3 is CASSLWGGGTGELFF. The CDR3 DNA sequence: TGCGCCAGCAGCTTATGGGGAGGAGGCACCGGGGAGCTGTTTTTT.

By share, this clonotype counts as medium-sized. The V gene is TRBV10-3, the J gene TRBJ2-5; D possibly matches TRBD1 or TRBD2 (5 bases each). This CDR3 contains 13 residues. Germline loops: CDR1 ENHRY, CDR2 SYGVKD. The germline V and J ends were trimmed by 11 bases and 5 bases, with 18 bases remaining between them. For the CDR3, the DNA is TGTGCCCCACTGAGGGGCTGGTCGGAGACCCAGTACTTC. It translates to CAPLRGWSETQYF.

The rearrangement uses TRBV7-6 and TRBJ2-1; 10 positions agree with TRBD2. This CDR3 contains 15 residues. J was trimmed by 4 bases and V by 5 bases; bases with no gene match: 5. Germline V gene data show CDR1 as SGHVS and CDR2 as FNYEAQ. The CDR3 loop is CASSARTSGYNEQFF. The DNA for the CDR3 is TGTGCCAGCAGCGCCAGGACTAGCGGTTACAATGAGCAGTTCTTC.

Remarks on this clonotype: The CDR3 ends on some other residue instead of the conserved phenylalanine or tryptophan, so this is likely a read error. The rearrangement links TRBV11-2 to TRBJ2-7, with unresolved D. Trimming left V 5 bases short and J 4 bases short, with 21 bases between. Looked up from germline, CDR1 is SGHAT and CDR2 is FQNNGV. The CDR3 extends over 16 amino acids. Written as DNA, the CDR3 is TGTGCCAGCAGCCCTAAGACAATCTCGCCCTTGTACGAGCAGTACATC. Its protein is CASSPKTISPLYEQYI.

V is TRBV29-1 and J is TRBJ2-1; 8 bases are a match to TRBD2. Germline loops: CDR1 SQVTM, CDR2 ANQGSEA. After removal of 7 bases from V and 4 bases from J, the junction contained 9 bases not matched to a gene. This CDR3 is built from 14 residues. The CDR3 DNA sequence: TGCAGCGCCCTCGACGGGAGGGGGTACAATGAGCAGTTCTTC. Its protein is CSALDGRGYNEQFF.

The CDR3 nucleotides read TGCAGTGCTAGAGACGAGACTACATCCTACGAGCAGTACTTC. It translates to CSARDETTSYEQYF. The chain is built from TRBV20-1 and TRBJ2-7, with a tentative D call TRBD2 (5 bases). V was pared by 0 bases and J by 1 base, with 10 bases between. The CDR3 spans 14 residues. Germline-derived CDR1 and CDR2 are DFQATT and SNEGSKA (reference sequence).

This clonotype is categorized as medium-sized. V usage is TRBV24-1 and J usage is TRBJ1-1; perhaps TRBD1 as D (5 bases). The CDR3 runs to 14 residues. Trimming shortened V by 8 bases and J by 7 bases, and 19 bases separated the two germline ends. CDR1 is KGHDR and CDR2 is SFDVKD in the germline V gene. The CDR3: CATIPVQGLGEAFF. In DNA, the CDR3 is TGTGCCACCATCCCCGTTCAGGGTTTAGGTGAAGCTTTCTTT.

This clonotype came up a few times. V usage is TRBV7-9 and J usage is TRBJ2-7, with 8 positions matching TRBD1. V gave up 5 bases and J gave up 2 bases; unmatched junction bases: 11. There are 16 residues in the CDR3. Per the germline V gene, CDR1 is SEHNR and CDR2 is FQNEAQ (reference sequence). Here the CDR3 reads CASSPRDRPKTYEQYF. For the CDR3, the DNA is TGTGCCAGCAGCCCGAGGGACAGGCCCAAGACCTACGAGCAGTACTTC.

This chain joins TRBV20-1 and TRBJ2-3; the D is unclear. This CDR3 has 11 amino acids. The V gene's germline CDR1 is DFQATT and CDR2 SNEGSKA (reference sequence). V was trimmed by 2 bases and J by 7 bases, leaving 7 bases between them. The CDR3 DNA is TGCAGTGCTAGATTGTTAAATACGCAGTATTTT. Encoded protein: CSARLLNTQYF.

This clonotype is medium-sized in the sample. This chain uses TRBV19 with TRBJ2-4; D not certain. This CDR3 spans 10 amino acids. Trimming removed 9 bases from V and 4 bases from J, with 4 bases in between. In germline, CDR1 is LNHDA, CDR2 SQIVND (reference sequence). The CDR3 here is CASGKNIQYF. The CDR3 DNA follows: TGTGCCAGCGGTAAAAACATTCAGTACTTC.

Concerning this clonotype itself: Sequence at one end of the junction differs from germline and may be a read error. V and J are TRBV20-1 and TRBJ2-1, with D possibly TRBD2 on 5 matching bases. Germline values: CDR1 DFQATT, CDR2 SNEGSKA (reference sequence). The CDR3 runs 12 residues. CDR3 sequence reads: CCAPGEYNELFF. The CDR3 DNA follows: TGCTGTGCCCCCGGGGAATACAATGAGCTGTTCTTC.

This clonotype is medium-sized within its sample. The CDR3 DNA reads as TGCAGCACTATATCCCCGGCCGGCTACACCTTC. It codes for CSTISPAGYTF. The chain couples TRBV29-1 to TRBJ1-2, with D unresolved. The CDR3 length is 11 residues. Germline V lookup: CDR1 SQVTM, CDR2 ANQGSEA. V was clipped by 8 bases and J by 8 bases, with 15 bases between them.

The rearrangement uses TRBV25-1 and TRBJ2-5; no reliable D call. This CDR3 is built from 15 residues. The V gene lost 0 bases and the J gene lost 3 bases, with 11 bases spanning the gap. Germline V CDR1 and CDR2: MGHDK, SYGVNS. CDR3 coding DNA: TGTGCCAGCAGTGAATATCTACGATCCGAAGAGACCCAGTACTTC. Protein product: CASSEYLRSEETQYF. Based on the CDR3 plus reference TRBV25-1 and TRBJ2-5, the full variable domain is EADIYQTPRYLVIGTGKKITLECSQTMGHDKMYWYQQDPGMELHLIHYSYGVNSTEKGDLSSESTVSRIRTEHFPLTLESARPSHTSQYLCASSEYLRSEETQYFGPGTRLLVL.

This clonotype turned up a few times. CDR3 DNA sequence: TGCAGTGCTATTATTCCAGCGGGCCTGACAGGCACCGGGGAGCTGTTTTTT. The encoded protein is CSAIIPAGLTGTGELFF. J is TRBJ2-2 and V is TRBV20-1; D assignment may be TRBD1 or TRBD2 (6 bases each). Trimming cost V 4 bases and J 4 bases, with 22 bases left between them. This CDR3 spans 17 amino acids. The germline gives CDR1 DFQATT, CDR2 SNEGSKA (reference sequence).

The chain combines TRBV3-1 with TRBJ2-7; no definite D call. The CDR3 sequence is 15 residues long. CDR1 and CDR2 from the germline V gene are LGHDT and YNNKEL (reference sequence). Deletions cut 1 base from V and 3 bases from J, with 13 bases between. CDR3 DNA sequence: TGTGCCAGCAGCCAAGGGGTTGAGACGTACTACGAGCAGTACTTC. Its protein product is CASSQGVETYYEQYF.

This clonotype turned up a few times. The CDR3 region has the DNA TGTGCCAGTAGTATAATTTGGTCAGGATTCACCGGGGAGCTGTTTTTT. Its translation is CASSIIWSGFTGELFF. This chain uses TRBV19 with TRBJ2-2; no clear D gene. V was pared by 2 bases and J by 4 bases, with 14 bases between. Germline loops: CDR1 LNHDA, CDR2 SQIVND (reference sequence). The CDR3 runs 16 residues.

CDR3 sequence: CASSYLRTPHYEQYF. The CDR3 nucleotides are TGTGCCAGCAGTTATTTAAGGACACCCCATTACGAGCAGTACTTC. V and J are TRBV6-6 and TRBJ2-7, with a possible D match to TRBD1 (5 bases). Trimming cost V 3 bases and J 4 bases, with 16 bases left between them. This CDR3 comprises 15 residues. The germline gives CDR1 MNHNY, CDR2 SVGAGI (reference sequence).

Of note for this clonotype: Given a much more abundant clone one base away, this may be a read error. The chain has TRBV7-2 and TRBJ2-5, with D uncertain. The CDR3 extends over 16 amino acids. Per the germline V gene, CDR1 is SGHTA and CDR2 is FQGNSA. The DNA for the CDR3 is TGTGCCAGCAGCTTAGACCTACTCGCTCTTCAAGAGCCCCAGTACTTC. It specifies CASSLDLLALQEPQYF.

In its sample, this clonotype is medium-sized. This chain links TRBV2 with TRBJ1-5, with a possible D match to TRBD1 (6 bases). The CDR3 spans 13 residues. With 5 bases removed from V and 4 bases from J, the gap between germline ends came to 9 bases. The germline gives CDR1 SNHLY, CDR2 FYNNEI. The CDR3 spells CASSTGTNQPQHF. The CDR3 DNA reads as TGTGCCAGCAGTACAGGGACTAATCAGCCCCAGCATTTT.

The sample holds a few counts of this clonotype. In DNA, the CDR3 is TGTGCCAGCAGCCGAGGACAGACGAATCAGCCCCAGCATTTT. Protein sequence: CASSRGQTNQPQHF. The chain joins TRBV13 to TRBJ1-5, with TRBD1 as a possible D gene (6 bases). CDR3 length: 14 amino acids. CDR1 and CDR2 from the germline V gene are PRHDT and FYEKMQ (reference sequence). Trimming removed 5 bases from V and 4 bases from J, with 12 bases in between.

The chain links TRBV12-3 or TRBV12-4 to TRBJ1-5, with D tentatively TRBD1 (6 bases). The CDR3 contains 15 residues. V was clipped by 7 bases and J by 0 bases, with 13 bases between them. The CDR3 here is CASKTGQYSNQPQHF. In nucleotides, the CDR3 is TGTGCCAGCAAGACTGGACAGTATAGCAATCAGCCCCAGCATTTT.

This clonotype was counted a few times. The V gene is TRBV12-3 or TRBV12-4, the J gene TRBJ2-5; D is uncertain. The V and J ends lost 1 base and 7 bases respectively, with 10 bases between them. The length of the CDR3 is 13 residues. The CDR3, as DNA: TGTGCCAGCAGTTTAGGAGGCCTAGGGACCCAGTACTTC. Translating gives CASSLGGLGTQYF.

This chain joins TRBV27 and TRBJ1-5; no reliable D call. The germline V gene has CDR1 MNHEY and CDR2 SMNVEV (reference sequence). V was cut by 0 bases and J by 1 base, with 10 bases left in between. CDR3 length: 16 amino acids. CDR3 sequence reads: CASSLSSGLSNQPQHF. As DNA, the CDR3 is TGTGCCAGCAGTTTATCTAGTGGGTTGAGCAATCAGCCCCAGCATTTT.

This clonotype is a singleton in its sample. Just one base apart from a much larger clone, this may be a read error. The chain uses TRBV28 and TRBJ1-5; D might be TRBD1 (6 bases). CDR1 and CDR2 (germline): MDHEN, SYDVKM. CDR3 length: 17 residues. In DNA form, the CDR3 reads TGTGCCAGCACCAAACCACCGGGACACCATAGCAATCAGCCCCAGCAATTT. It is translated as CASTKPPGHHSNQPQQF.

This chain joins TRBV6-5 and TRBJ2-3, with D maybe TRBD2 (5 bases). V was trimmed by 5 bases and J by 0 bases, leaving 15 bases between them. Germline-derived CDR1 and CDR2 are MNHEY and SVGAGI. The CDR3 length is 16 residues. The CDR3 DNA reads TGTGCCAGCAGTCCTGGGTCAGCGGAGAGCACAGATACGCAGTATTTT. It encodes CASSPGSAESTDTQYF.